The rows below give T cell receptor beta chains drawn from one sample of a study of blood T cell repertoires in COVID-19. Clones were sequenced by immunoSEQ multiplex PCR, and TCRdb holds only the in-frame ones, with some missing. The table shows a few hundred thousand clones, with about 88% occurring only once. The sequenced sample consisted of peripheral blood. These receptors all stem from a man in his 60s who had recovered from COVID-19. Both conserved end residues are part of each CDR3. The D gene is left open where the match is weak. The size field is filled for only some rows; it gives once, few, many or a size class.

clone size	D gene	V gene	J gene	CDR3 DNA	CDR3 protein
NA	NA	TRBV7-2	TRBJ1-3	TGTGCCAGCAGCTTAGCCACAGCAACTGGAAACACCATATATTTT	CASSLATATGNTIYF
NA	TRBD1	TRBV28	TRBJ1-1	TGTGCCAGCAGTTTAAAACAGGGGCGCAGGACTGAAGCTTTCTTT	CASSLKQGRRTEAFF
NA	NA	TRBV2	TRBJ2-7	TGTGCCAGCAGTGATCCCAGGACAGACTCCTACGAGCAGTACTTC	CASSDPRTDSYEQYF
NA	TRBD1	TRBV6-6	TRBJ1-2	TGTGCCAGCAGTTACTCGAGACGGCAGGGGGCAGGGGGCTACACCTTC	CASSYSRRQGAGGYTF
NA	NA	TRBV6-1	TRBJ2-4	TGTGCCAGCAGTGAAGCGCTTCATGGAGGGTCAGCAGCCAAAAACATTCAGTACTTC	CASSEALHGGSAAKNIQYF
NA	NA	TRBV5-1	TRBJ2-7	TGCGCCAGCAGCACCGGACAGCCCGGAGGATACGAGCAGTACTTC	CASSTGQPGGYEQYF
NA	TRBD2	TRBV6-5	TRBJ2-7	TGTGCCACTGGGACTAGCGGGGGCTACGAGCAGTACTTC	CATGTSGGYEQYF
NA	NA	TRBV27	TRBJ2-5	TGTGCCAGCAGTTTGGGTCGGAGGGGGCTTGAAGAGACCCAGTACTTC	CASSLGRRGLEETQYF
once	TRBD1	TRBV5-4	TRBJ2-5	TGTGCCAGCAGCACCCCCGGGACAGATATTAGTGGGACCCAGTACTTC	CASSTPGTDISGTQYF
NA	TRBD2	TRBV4-1	TRBJ2-2	TGCGCCAGCAGCCACGGACTAGCGGGAGACACCGGGGAGCTGTTTTTT	CASSHGLAGDTGELFF
few	NA	TRBV5-4	TRBJ1-6	TGTGCCAGCAGACCCGCCGGGGTAGAGAATTCACCCCTCCACTTT	CASRPAGVENSPLHF
NA	NA	TRBV18	TRBJ2-5	TGTGCCAGCGCGACAGTGCAAGAGACCCAGTACTTC	CASATVQETQYF
NA	TRBD2	TRBV27	TRBJ2-7	TGTGCCAGCAGTGGCGGGGGGGAGGGCTACGAGCAGTACTTC	CASSGGGEGYEQYF
NA	TRBD1	TRBV11-1	TRBJ2-7	TGTGCCAGCAGCGGCGAGACAGGGGGAGGCTCCTACGAGCAGTACTTC	CASSGETGGGSYEQYF
NA	NA	TRBV6-6	TRBJ1-2	TGTGCCAGCAGTTACGTCAGTTCCAACTATGGCTACACCTTC	CASSYVSSNYGYTF
NA	TRBD1	TRBV19	TRBJ2-1	TGTGCCAGTAGTATAGAACAGGGGATCTACAATGAGCAGTTCTTC	CASSIEQGIYNEQFF
NA	TRBD1	TRBV7-9	TRBJ2-7	TGTGCCAGCAGCCTCGGGACAGGCGAGCAGTACTTC	CASSLGTGEQYF
NA	NA	TRBV6-5	TRBJ1-2	TGTGCCAGCAGTTCCGAGATTTGGAACTATGGCTACACCTTC	CASSSEIWNYGYTF
NA	TRBD2	TRBV5-4	TRBJ2-2	TGTGCCAGCAGCACCGGGACTAGGGGCACCGGGGAGCTGTTTTTT	CASSTGTRGTGELFF
NA	NA	TRBV30	TRBJ1-2	TGTGCCTGGAGTGCTCCCGCGAGGGATGGCTACACCTTC	CAWSAPARDGYTF
NA	NA	TRBV19	TRBJ2-3	TGTGCCAGTACGGTCTTGATCGGTGACACAGATACGCAGTATTTT	CASTVLIGDTDTQYF
once	TRBD1	TRBV29-1	TRBJ1-1	TGCAGCGTTGAAGATCGGGGGACAGGGGACCTCGGAGGTCGAGAAACTGAAGCTTTCTTT	CSVEDRGTGDLGGRETEAFF
NA	NA	TRBV7-3	TRBJ2-3	TGTGCCAGCAGCCCCCGAGCTTTCGGCGGGGCGACAGATACGCAGTATTTT	CASSPRAFGGATDTQYF
NA	TRBD1	TRBV6-5	TRBJ2-7	TGTGCCAGCAGAGGGACAGGGGGAAGGTACGAGCAGTACTTC	CASRGTGGRYEQYF
NA	NA	TRBV19	TRBJ1-1	TGTGCCAGTAGTCCCCATGACAGGAACACTGAAGCTTTCTTT	CASSPHDRNTEAFF
NA	NA	TRBV15	TRBJ2-5	TGTGCCACCAGCAGCTACACGGGAGAGACCCAGTACTTC	CATSSYTGETQYF
NA	TRBD1	TRBV12-5	TRBJ2-5	TGTGCTAGTGGCCGGGACAGAGAGACCCAGTACTTC	CASGRDRETQYF
NA	NA	TRBV2	TRBJ2-2	TGTGCCAGCAGGCAGGACAGCACCGGGGAGCTGTTTTTT	CASRQDSTGELFF
NA	NA	TRBV5-1	TRBJ1-1	TGCGCCAGCAGCTTATGGGGGCCTGAAGCTTTCTTT	CASSLWGPEAFF
NA	TRBD2	TRBV6-1	TRBJ2-2	TGTGCCAGCTATGATAGCGGGAGCACCGGGGAGCTGTTTTTT	CASYDSGSTGELFF
NA	NA	TRBV12-5	TRBJ2-2	TGTGCTAGTGGTTTGTTGGCGGGGGCGACTCCGAACACCGGGGAGCTGTTTTTT	CASGLLAGATPNTGELFF
NA	NA	TRBV18	TRBJ2-1	TGTGCCAGCTCGCCCCGGGTCCCCTTAGGGGGTGAGCAGTTCTTC	CASSPRVPLGGEQFF
few	TRBD1	TRBV20-1	TRBJ1-5	TGCAGTGCTAGTCAGGGACAGGGGGCCCTTCAGCCCCAGCATTTT	CSASQGQGALQPQHF
NA	NA	TRBV5-1	TRBJ2-2	TGCGCCAGCAGCAATCGACTTGGCAGGGCCCCCGGGGAGCTGTTTTTT	CASSNRLGRAPGELFF
NA	NA	TRBV9	TRBJ1-2	TGTGCCAGCAGCCCTAGTGAGTCTAACTATGGCTACACCTTC	CASSPSESNYGYTF
once	TRBD2	TRBV15	TRBJ2-5	TGTGCCACCAGCAGAGATACGCGGGGGGGGCAAGAGACCCAGTACTTC	CATSRDTRGGQETQYF
NA	NA	TRBV7-9	TRBJ1-6	TGTGCCAGCAGCTTAGTCGGGGGGGGAAATTCACCCCTCCACTTT	CASSLVGGGNSPLHF
NA	TRBD1	TRBV9	TRBJ1-4	TGTGCCAGCAGCCCGGGACAGGTTAATGAAAAACTGTTTTTT	CASSPGQVNEKLFF
NA	NA	TRBV6-5	TRBJ1-2	TGTGCCAGCAGTTCCCCTTTCGGGGTAGACTATGGCTACACCTTC	CASSSPFGVDYGYTF
NA	NA	TRBV9	TRBJ1-4	TGTGCCAGCAGCGAAGGGGTTTTGAGGACTAATGAAAAACTGTTTTTT	CASSEGVLRTNEKLFF
few	NA	TRBV27	TRBJ1-6	TGTGCCAGCACCCCCTCCTCCTATAATTCACCCCTCCACTTT	CASTPSSYNSPLHF
NA	NA	TRBV14	TRBJ2-2	TGTGCCAGCAGCCAAAGTAATGTAGCCGGGGAGCTGTTTTTT	CASSQSNVAGELFF
NA	NA	TRBV27	TRBJ1-1	TGTGCCAGCAGTTTATCAACAGGGATCGCTGAAGCTTTCTTT	CASSLSTGIAEAFF
once	TRBD1	TRBV4-1	TRBJ1-3	TGCGCCAGCAGCCAGGGACAGGGCAAGGGAAACACCATATATTTT	CASSQGQGKGNTIYF
NA	NA	TRBV4-2	TRBJ1-1	TGTGCCAGCAGCCAAGGGACCAGGGGAGCGAACACTGAAGCTTTCTTT	CASSQGTRGANTEAFF
NA	NA	TRBV19	TRBJ1-1	TGTGCCAGTAGAACTAGGGACACCCAACGGAACACTGAAGCTTTCTTT	CASRTRDTQRNTEAFF